Below, one T cell receptor (beta chain) is given with its context. Its antigen is unidentified. Nashville, Tennessee was home to all donors, each a Caucasian adult. Negatively enriched CD4+ T cells were divided by CD45RA into naive and memory. This sample was taken from a study of shared clonotypes between healthy human individuals. Study-level points and caveats: Despite large depth, sorted-subset datasets appeared incompletely sequenced.

Original processing methods: ImmunoSEQ output lacked quality scores and full-length reads, limiting matched filtering. Sequencing used immunoSEQ multiplex PCR; TCRdb keeps in-frame clones, though not all of them. That table gives V, J and clone size, and the DNA gave D and trimming. The profile shows some 2,400,000 clones, approximately 94% of them singletons. The CDR3 loop spans 14 amino acids. The germline V gene has CDR1 SGHVS and CDR2 FQNEAQ. V trimming: 3 bases; J trimming: 5 bases; junction bases outside the gene matches: 7. The sequence was obtained from a man aged 18 to 30 in good health. The V gene is TRBV7-8, the J gene TRBJ2-7; TRBD1 aligns across 7 bases. The sample consisted of naive CD4+ T cells sorted from blood. Described subset: CD45RA+ positively selected. CDR3 DNA: TGTGCCAGCAGCTTGCAGGGGGTTTGGGACGAGCAGTACTTC. Protein sequence: CASSLQGVWDEQYF.